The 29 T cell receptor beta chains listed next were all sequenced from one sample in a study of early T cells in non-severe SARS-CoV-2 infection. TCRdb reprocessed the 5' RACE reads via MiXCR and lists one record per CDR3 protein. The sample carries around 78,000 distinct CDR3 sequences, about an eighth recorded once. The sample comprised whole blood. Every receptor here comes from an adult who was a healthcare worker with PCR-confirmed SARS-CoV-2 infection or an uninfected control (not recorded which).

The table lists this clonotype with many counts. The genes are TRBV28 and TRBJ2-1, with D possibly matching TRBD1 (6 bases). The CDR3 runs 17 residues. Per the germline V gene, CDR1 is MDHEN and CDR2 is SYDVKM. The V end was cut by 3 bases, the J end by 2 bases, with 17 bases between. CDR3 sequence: CASSFSFIRGTYNEQFF. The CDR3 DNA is TGTGCCAGCAGTTTCTCCTTCATCAGGGGAACCTACAATGAGCAGTTCTTC.

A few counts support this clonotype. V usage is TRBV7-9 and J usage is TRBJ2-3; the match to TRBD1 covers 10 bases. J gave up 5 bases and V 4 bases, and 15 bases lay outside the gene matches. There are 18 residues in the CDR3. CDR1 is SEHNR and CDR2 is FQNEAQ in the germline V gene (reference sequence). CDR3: CASSSGQGFRQEKDTQYF. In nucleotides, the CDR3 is TGTGCCAGCAGCTCGGGACAGGGGTTTCGGCAAGAAAAAGATACGCAGTATTTT.

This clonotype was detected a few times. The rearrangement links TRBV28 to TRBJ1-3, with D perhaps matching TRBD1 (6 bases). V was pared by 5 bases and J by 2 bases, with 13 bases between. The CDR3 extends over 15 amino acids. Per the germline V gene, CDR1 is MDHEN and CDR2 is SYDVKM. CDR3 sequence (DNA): TGTGCCAGCAGTAATCAGGGGAGCCCTGGAAACACCATATATTTT. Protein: CASSNQGSPGNTIYF. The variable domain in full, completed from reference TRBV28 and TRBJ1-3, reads DVKVTQSSRYLVKRTGEKVFLECVQDMDHENMFWYRQDPGLGLRLIYFSYDVKMKEKGDIPEGYSVSREKKERFSLILESASTNQTSMYLCASSNQGSPGNTIYFGEGSWLTVV.

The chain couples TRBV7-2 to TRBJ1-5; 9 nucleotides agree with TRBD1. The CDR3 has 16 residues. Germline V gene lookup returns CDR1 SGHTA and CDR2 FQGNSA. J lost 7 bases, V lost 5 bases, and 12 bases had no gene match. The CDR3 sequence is CASSPVSQGAKQPQHF. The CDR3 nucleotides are TGTGCCAGCAGCCCTGTCTCACAGGGGGCTAAACAGCCCCAGCATTTT.

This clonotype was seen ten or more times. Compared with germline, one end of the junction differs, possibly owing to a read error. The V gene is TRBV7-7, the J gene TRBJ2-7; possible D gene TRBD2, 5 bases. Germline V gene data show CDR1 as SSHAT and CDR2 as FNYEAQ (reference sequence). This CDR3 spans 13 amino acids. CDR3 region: CASSPGVTSEQYF. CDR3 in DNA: TGTGCTAGCAGCCCTGGGGTTACTAGCGAGCAGTACTTC.

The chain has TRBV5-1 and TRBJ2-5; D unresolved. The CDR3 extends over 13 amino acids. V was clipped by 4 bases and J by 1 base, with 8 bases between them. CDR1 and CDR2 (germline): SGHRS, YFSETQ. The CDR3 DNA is TGCGCCAGCAGCATACAGAGCCAAGAGACCCAGTACTTC. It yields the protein CASSIQSQETQYF.

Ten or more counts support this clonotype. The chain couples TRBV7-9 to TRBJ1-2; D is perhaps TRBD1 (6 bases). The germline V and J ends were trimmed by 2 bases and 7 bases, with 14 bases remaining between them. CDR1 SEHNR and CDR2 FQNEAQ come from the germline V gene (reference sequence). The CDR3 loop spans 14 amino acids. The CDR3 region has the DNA TGTGCCAGCAGCTTAAGTGTAGGGGGTCTTGGCTACACCTTC. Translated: CASSLSVGGLGYTF.

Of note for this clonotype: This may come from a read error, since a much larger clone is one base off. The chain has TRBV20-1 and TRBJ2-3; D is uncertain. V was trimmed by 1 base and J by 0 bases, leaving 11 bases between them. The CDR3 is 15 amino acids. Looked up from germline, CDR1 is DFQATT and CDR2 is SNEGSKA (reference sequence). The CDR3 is CSARGADRSTDTQYF. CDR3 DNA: TGCAGTGCTAGAGGGGCAGATCGGAGCACAGATACGCAGTATTTT.

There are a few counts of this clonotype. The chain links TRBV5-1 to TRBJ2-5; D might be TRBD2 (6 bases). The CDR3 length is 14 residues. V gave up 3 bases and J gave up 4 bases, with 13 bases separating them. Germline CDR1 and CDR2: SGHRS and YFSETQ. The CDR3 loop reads CASSSLGRGETQYF. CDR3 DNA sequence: TGCGCCAGCAGCTCTTTGGGGCGGGGAGAGACCCAGTACTTC.

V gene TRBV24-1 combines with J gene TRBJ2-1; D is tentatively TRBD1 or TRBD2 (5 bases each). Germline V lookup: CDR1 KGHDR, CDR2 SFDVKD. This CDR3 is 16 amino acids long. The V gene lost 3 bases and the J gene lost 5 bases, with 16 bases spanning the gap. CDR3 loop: CATSDAGTPGNNEQFF. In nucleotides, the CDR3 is TGTGCCACCAGTGATGCCGGGACCCCGGGGAACAATGAGCAGTTCTTC.

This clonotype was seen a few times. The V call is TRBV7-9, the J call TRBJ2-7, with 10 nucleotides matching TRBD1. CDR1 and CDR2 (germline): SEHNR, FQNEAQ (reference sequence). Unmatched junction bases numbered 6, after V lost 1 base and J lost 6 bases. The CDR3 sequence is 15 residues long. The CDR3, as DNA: TGTGCCAGCAGCTTAGGGGACAGGGGACGATTCGAGCAGTACTTC. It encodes CASSLGDRGRFEQYF.

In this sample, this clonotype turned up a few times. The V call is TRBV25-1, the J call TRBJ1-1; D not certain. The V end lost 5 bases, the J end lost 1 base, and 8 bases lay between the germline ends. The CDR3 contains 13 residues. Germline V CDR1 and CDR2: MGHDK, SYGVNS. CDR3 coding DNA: TGTGCCAGCAGTCAGGACTCGAACACTGAAGCTTTCTTT. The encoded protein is CASSQDSNTEAFF.

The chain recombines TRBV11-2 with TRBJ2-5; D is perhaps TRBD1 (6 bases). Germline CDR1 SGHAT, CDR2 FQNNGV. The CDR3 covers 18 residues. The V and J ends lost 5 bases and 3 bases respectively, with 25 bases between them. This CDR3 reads CASSPTGRTVIPEETQYF. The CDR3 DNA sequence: TGTGCCAGCAGCCCGACGGGGCGGACAGTTATTCCTGAAGAGACCCAGTACTTC.

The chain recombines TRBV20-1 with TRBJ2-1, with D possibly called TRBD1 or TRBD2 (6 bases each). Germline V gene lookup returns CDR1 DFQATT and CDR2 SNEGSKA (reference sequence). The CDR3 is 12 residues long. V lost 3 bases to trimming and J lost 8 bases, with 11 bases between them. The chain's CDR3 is CSAREGVDEQFF. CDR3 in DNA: TGCAGTGCTAGGGAGGGGGTAGATGAGCAGTTCTTC.

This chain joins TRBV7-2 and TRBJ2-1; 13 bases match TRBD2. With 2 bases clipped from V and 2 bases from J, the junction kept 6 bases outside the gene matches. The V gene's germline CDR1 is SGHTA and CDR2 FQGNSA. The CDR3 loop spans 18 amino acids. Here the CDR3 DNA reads TGTGCCAGCAGCTTACTAGGACTAGCGGGAGAGACCTACAATGAGCAGTTCTTC. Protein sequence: CASSLLGLAGETYNEQFF.

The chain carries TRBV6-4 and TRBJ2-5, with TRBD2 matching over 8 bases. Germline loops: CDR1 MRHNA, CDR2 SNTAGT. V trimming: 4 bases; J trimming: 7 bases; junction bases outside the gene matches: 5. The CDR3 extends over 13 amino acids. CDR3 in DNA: TGTGCCAGCAGTGGAGAAGCGGGAGCGACCCAGTACTTC. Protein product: CASSGEAGATQYF.

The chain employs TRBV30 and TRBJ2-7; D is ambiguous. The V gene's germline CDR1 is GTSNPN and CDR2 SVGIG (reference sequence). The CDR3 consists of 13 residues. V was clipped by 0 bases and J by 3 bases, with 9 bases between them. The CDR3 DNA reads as TGTGCCTGGAGTGTACGGAGCTACTACGAGCAGTACTTC. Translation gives CAWSVRSYYEQYF.

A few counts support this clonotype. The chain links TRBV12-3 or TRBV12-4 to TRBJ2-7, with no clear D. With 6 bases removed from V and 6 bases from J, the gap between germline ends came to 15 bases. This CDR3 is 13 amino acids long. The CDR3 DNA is TGTGCCAGCAGCAGACCACCCGGAGTCGAGCAGTACTTC. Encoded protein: CASSRPPGVEQYF.

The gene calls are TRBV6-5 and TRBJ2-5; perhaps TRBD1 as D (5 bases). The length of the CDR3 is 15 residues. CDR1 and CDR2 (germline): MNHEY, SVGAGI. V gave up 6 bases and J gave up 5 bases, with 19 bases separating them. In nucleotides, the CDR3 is TGTGCCAGCAGCCCCAAACCTGGCCCAGGGGAGACCCAGTACTTC. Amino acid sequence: CASSPKPGPGETQYF.

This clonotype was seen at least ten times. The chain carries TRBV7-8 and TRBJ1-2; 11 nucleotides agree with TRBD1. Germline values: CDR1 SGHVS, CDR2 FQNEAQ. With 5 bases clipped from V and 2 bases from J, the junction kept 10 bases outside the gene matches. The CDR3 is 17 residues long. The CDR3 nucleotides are TGTGCCAGCAGCCTATGGACAGGGGGCGCTTTCAACTATGGCTACACCTTC. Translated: CASSLWTGGAFNYGYTF.

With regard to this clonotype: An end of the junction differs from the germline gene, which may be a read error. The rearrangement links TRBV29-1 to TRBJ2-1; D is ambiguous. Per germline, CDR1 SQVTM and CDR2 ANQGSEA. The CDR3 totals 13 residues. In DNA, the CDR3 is TGCAGCCTTGAAGCTTGGCCTCGAGGTGAGCAGTTCTTC. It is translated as CSLEAWPRGEQFF.

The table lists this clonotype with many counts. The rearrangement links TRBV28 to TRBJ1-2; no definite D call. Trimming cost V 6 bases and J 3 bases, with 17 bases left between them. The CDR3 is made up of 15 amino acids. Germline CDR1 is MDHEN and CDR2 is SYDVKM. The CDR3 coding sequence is TGTGCCAGCAGGGTTGGCCAGGAGAAGCACTATGGCTACACCTTC. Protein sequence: CASRVGQEKHYGYTF.

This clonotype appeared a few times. For the CDR3, the DNA is TGTGCCAGCAGACAGGGGACCAACTATGGCTACACCTTC. Translation: CASRQGTNYGYTF. The J gene is TRBJ1-2, the V gene TRBV2; 7 bases map to TRBD1. The CDR3 covers 13 residues. Trimming at V came to 6 bases and at J to 2 bases, leaving 3 bases not matched to a gene. Germline V gives CDR1 SNHLY, CDR2 FYNNEI.

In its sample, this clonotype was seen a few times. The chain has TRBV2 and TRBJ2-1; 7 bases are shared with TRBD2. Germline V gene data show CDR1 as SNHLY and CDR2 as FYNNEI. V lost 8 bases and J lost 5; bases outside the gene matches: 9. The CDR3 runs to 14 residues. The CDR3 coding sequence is TGTGCCAGCGGCGGAGCGGGGTGGAACAATGAGCAGTTCTTC. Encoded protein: CASGGAGWNNEQFF. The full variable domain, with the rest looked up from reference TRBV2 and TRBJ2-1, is EPEVTQTPSHQVTQMGQEVILRCVPISNHLYFYWYRQILGQKVEFLVSFYNNEISEKSEIFDDQFSVERPDGSNFTLKIRSTKLEDSAMYFCASGGAGWNNEQFFGPGTRLTVL.

The CDR3 protein is CASSPPRGTDTQYF. CDR3 nucleotides: TGTGCCAGCAGCCCCCCGCGGGGCACAGATACGCAGTATTTT. The V call is TRBV11-2, the J call TRBJ2-3, with D maybe TRBD2 (5 bases). Germline values: CDR1 SGHAT, CDR2 FQNNGV. V was trimmed by 5 bases and J by 1 base, leaving 10 bases between them. This CDR3 is 14 amino acids long. Filled out from reference TRBV11-2 and TRBJ2-3, the complete variable domain reads EAGVAQSPRYKIIEKRQSVAFWCNPISGHATLYWYQQILGQGPKLLIQFQNNGVVDDSQLPKDRFSAERLKGVDSTLKIQPAKLEDSAVYLCASSPPRGTDTQYFGPGTRLTVL.

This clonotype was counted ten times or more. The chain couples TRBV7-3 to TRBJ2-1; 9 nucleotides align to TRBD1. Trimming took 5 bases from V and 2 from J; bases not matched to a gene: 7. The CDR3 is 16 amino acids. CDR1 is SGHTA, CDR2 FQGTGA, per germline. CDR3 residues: CASSPQGQGTYNEQFF. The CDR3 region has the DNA TGTGCCAGCAGCCCACAGGGACAGGGTACCTACAATGAGCAGTTCTTC.

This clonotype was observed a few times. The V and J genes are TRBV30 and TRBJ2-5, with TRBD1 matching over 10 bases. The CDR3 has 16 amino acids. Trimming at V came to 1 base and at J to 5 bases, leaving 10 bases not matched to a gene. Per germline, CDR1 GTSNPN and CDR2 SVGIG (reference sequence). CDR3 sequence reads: CAWSASRDRGRETQYF. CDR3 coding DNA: TGTGCCTGGAGTGCGTCCCGGGACAGGGGTCGGGAGACCCAGTACTTC.

CDR3 bases: TGTGCCACCAGGGGGGAGGGCCTAATAAGCACAGATACGCAGTATTTT. Its protein product is CATRGEGLISTDTQYF. The chain carries TRBV2 and TRBJ2-3, with D possibly called TRBD1 or TRBD2 (7 bases each). Germline V gene lookup returns CDR1 SNHLY and CDR2 FYNNEI. Deletions cut 10 bases from V and 0 bases from J, with 20 bases between. The CDR3 length is 16 residues.

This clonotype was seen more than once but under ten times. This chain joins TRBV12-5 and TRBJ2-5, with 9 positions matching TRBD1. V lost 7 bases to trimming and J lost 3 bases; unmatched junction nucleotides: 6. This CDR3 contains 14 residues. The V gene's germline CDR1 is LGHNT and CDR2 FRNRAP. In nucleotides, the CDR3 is TGTGCTAGTGAAGCCCGGGACAGGGAAGAGACCCAGTACTTC. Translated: CASEARDREETQYF.